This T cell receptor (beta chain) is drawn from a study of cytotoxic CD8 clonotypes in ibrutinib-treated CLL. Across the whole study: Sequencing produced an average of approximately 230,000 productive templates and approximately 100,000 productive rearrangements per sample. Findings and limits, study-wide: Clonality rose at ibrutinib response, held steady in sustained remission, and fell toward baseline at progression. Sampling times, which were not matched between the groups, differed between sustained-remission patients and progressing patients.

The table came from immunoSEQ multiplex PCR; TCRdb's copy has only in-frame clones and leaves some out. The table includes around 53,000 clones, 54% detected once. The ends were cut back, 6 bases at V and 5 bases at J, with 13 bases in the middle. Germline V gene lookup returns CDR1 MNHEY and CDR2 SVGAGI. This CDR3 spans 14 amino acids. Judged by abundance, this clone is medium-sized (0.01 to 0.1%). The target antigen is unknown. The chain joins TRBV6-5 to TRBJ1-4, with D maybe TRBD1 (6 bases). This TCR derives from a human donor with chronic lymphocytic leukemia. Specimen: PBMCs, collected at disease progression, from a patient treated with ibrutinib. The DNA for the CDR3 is TGTGCCAGCAGCCTCGGACAGAAGAATGAAAAACTGTTTTTT. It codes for CASSLGQKNEKLFF.